This TCR beta chain is from a study of T cell changes during pregnancy in multiple sclerosis (dated by TCRdb to the late 2010s). Background for the entire study: The study examined how the T cell repertoire changed over the course of pregnancy in women with multiple sclerosis.

Libraries came from the immunoSEQ multiplex PCR assay. This immuneACCESS table, as held by TCRdb, lists in-frame sequences with V and J called but not all clones. Of the missing ones, under half trace to an unresolved V gene in checked studies; the others have no known cause. Within this sample are some 70,000 clones, with under 95% of them counted one time only. Roughly 0.8% of the sample comes from the top ten. The junction shows trimming of 3 bases on V and 4 bases on J, and the gene matches do not reach 11 bases of it. The CDR3 holds 17 amino acids from the cysteine to the phenylalanine. This entry keeps only the CDR3 DNA: 51 bases, framed from base 1. Via the germline V gene (reference sequence), CDR1 is GTSNPN and CDR2 SVGIG. Note on this clone: Its antigen remains undetermined. No per-base quality is available; no much larger clone lies one base away.

The receptor was derived from a female donor with multiple sclerosis, enrolled in a pregnancy study. The rearranged segments are TRBV30 and TRBJ2-3; 12 bases in the middle match TRBD2. The material sequenced was peripheral blood, taken in the second trimester of pregnancy. This receptor carries the CDR3 CAWSSGASGGAADTQYF. The DNA sequence is given as TGTGCCTGGAGCAGCGGCGCTAGCGGGGGGGCAGCAGATACGCAGTATTTT.